This T cell receptor beta chain was recovered during a study of cytomegalovirus exposure and HLA in healthy donors. Study-wide results and limits: The authors listed 150 to 200 TCR beta chains as cytomegalovirus-associated. Among TCR beta chains of equal frequency, HLA-associated ones were more clonally expanded in a later analysis. Per published accounts, TCR beta sequences correctly predicted the HLA-A and HLA-B alleles of most subjects.

PCR primers comprised 60 Vbeta and 13 Jbeta primers. The method was immunoSEQ multiplex PCR; TCRdb's version includes in-frame clones alone and lacks a portion of them. Counted here are some 110,000 clones, about 70% occurring once; the ten biggest clones make up around 5%. Comments on this clone: Its antigen is undetermined.

V was clipped by 3 bases and J by 4 bases, with 12 bases between them. The germline V gene has CDR1 SEHNR and CDR2 FQNEAQ (reference sequence). The CDR3 covers 14 residues. The sample taken for sequencing was PBMCs. The clonotype comes from a man in his thirties or forties in good health and CMV-seropositive. The gene calls are TRBV7-9 and TRBJ1-1, with D tentatively TRBD1 (6 bases). This chain's CDR3 is CASSFAGASTEAFF. In DNA form, the CDR3 reads TGTGCCAGCAGCTTTGCAGGGGCGTCCACTGAAGCTTTCTTT.